This record looks at one TCR beta chain sequence and its context. This clonotype was counted ten times or more. The specificity of this receptor is unknown. With a much larger clone just one base away, this may be a read error. Ophthalmopathy patients had moderately to severely active disease, Clinical Activity Score of at least 3, NOSPECS grade of at least 4, and disease duration under 3 months. Patients with other autoimmune diseases, uncontrolled infections, pregnancy or lactation were excluded. Diagnosis relied on clinical symptoms, serum thyroxine, TRAb, thyroid ultrasound and orbital computed tomography. Ficoll-Paque density gradient centrifugation was used to isolate PBMCs from approximately 10 ml of fresh peripheral blood. Total RNA was extracted using Trizol reagent, and RNA quality was checked on an Agilent 2100 Bioanalyzer. The CDR3, cysteine through phenylalanine, is 13 amino acids long. The entry retains the CDR3 DNA only, 39 bases that are in frame from base 1. The junction shows trimming of 1 base on V and 10 bases on J, plus 13 bases between the germline ends. The germline V gene encodes CDR1 SGHTA and CDR2 FQGNSA.

The data originate from a study of Graves' ophthalmopathy and Graves' hyperthyroidism (dated by TCRdb to 2017 to 2018). Regarding the research as a whole: Peripheral blood was collected before any treatment was given, at the time of initial diagnosis. In total, around 130 blood samples were TCR-sequenced: approximately 42 ophthalmopathy, 80 or so hyperthyroidism and about 17 hyperthyroidism-to-ophthalmopathy patients. After sampling, hyperthyroidism patients received methimazole starting at 30 mg daily, and ophthalmopathy patients received high-dose intravenous methylprednisolone. The 100 discovery patients were randomly split 7:3 into training and test sets. A discovery set of 100 or so patients (43 ophthalmopathy, around 57 stable hyperthyroidism) was enrolled to explore V-J signatures distinguishing ophthalmopathy from hyperthyroidism. The study used signatures of the TCR beta repertoire to tell Graves' ophthalmopathy apart from Graves' hyperthyroidism and to predict which patients would progress to ophthalmopathy. An independent validation cohort comprised 18 to 20 hyperthyroidism patients and 15 to 17 patients who later progressed from hyperthyroidism to ophthalmopathy. In roughly 6 hyperthyroidism patients, the T-cell repertoire of thyroid tissue was compared with the T-cell repertoire of blood.

Summary of the overall study and its limitations: No statistical method was used to predetermine the sample size, and group allocation was not hidden from the investigators. In validation, the model predicted ophthalmopathy progression with about 71% sensitivity and less than 80% specificity; roughly 12 predicted patients were CT-confirmed with GO in a median of about 7.1 months. Among expanded thyroid clonotypes with frequency above 0.001, most also showed up in blood, which suggests that blood repertoires may reflect the thyroid immune response. In cross-validation, the 13-signature model distinguished ophthalmopathy from stable hyperthyroidism with approximately 90% sensitivity and 81.08% specificity, while in the test set the corresponding values were 80% and 75%.

For repertoire sequencing, the TCR beta CDR3 regions were amplified from RNA transcripts. A first-round RT-PCR used HTBI primers with the Qiagen OneStep RT-PCR kit, followed by a second-round multiplex PCR, size selection and purification. Libraries were sequenced on an Illumina HiSeq2000 using paired-end 100 bp reads. Under the source paper's analysis protocol: Reads were processed with SOAPnuke, discarding reads with adapters, uncalled bases, mean Phred below 15, or no exact constant-primer or identifier match. COPE v1.2.5 was used to merge high-quality paired reads. Unique nucleotide sequences were defined as clonotypes and aligned to IMGT TRB V, D and J references using MiTCR v1.1. The analysis was limited to V-J combinations with a frequency above 0.0001, which together covered 99.2% of repertoires. For each V-J combination, a TCR clonal expansion and chaos score was defined as the ratio of F50 clonal expansion to chaos observed in the TCRdist matrix. Features were reduced by Welch's t-statistics and random forest to over 10 V-J combinations, which fed a naive Bayes classifier. The similarity between thyroid and blood repertoires was quantified using the Morisita-Horn index. TCRdb applied fastp at Q25 and MiXCR to the public reads, then kept only in-frame beta chains. One record per CDR3 amino acid sequence lists the most common genes and DNA. The V and J calls here are based on TCRdb, not the publication. For this sample the table gives over 450,000 distinct CDR3 sequences, of which 14% were detected only once. The ten largest clonotypes hold over 7.5% of the sample.

Sequencing was performed on blood. The chain is encoded by TRBV7-2 joined to TRBJ1-2; TRBD1 is possibly the D segment (5 matching bases). This clonotype originated in a woman aged 25-40 years with Graves' ophthalmopathy. Donor details come from another sample of the same person, matched by shared clones. CDR3 region: CASSLEAGFAYTF. At the DNA level, the sequence is TGTGCCAGCAGCTTAGAAGCAGGGTTCGCCTACACCTTC.